The 21 T cell receptor beta chains in this list originate from one sample, sequenced in a study of cytomegalovirus exposure and HLA in healthy donors. In the PCR, 60 Vbeta and 13 Jbeta primers were used. Profiled with immunoSEQ multiplex PCR; TCRdb holds only in-frame clones, not every one. The table records roughly 160,000 clones, approximately 85% of them present only once. Sequenced material: PBMCs. These receptors were obtained from a man aged 18 to 35 in good health and CMV-seropositive.

J is TRBJ2-3 and V is TRBV4-3, with 10 bases identical to TRBD1. Per the germline V gene, CDR1 is LGHNA and CDR2 is YSLEER. This CDR3 contains 18 residues. The J segment lost 2 bases and the V segment lost 0 bases, leaving 8 bases of the junction unmatched. CDR3 in amino acids: CASSQDISGQGYTDTQYF. The CDR3 DNA sequence: TGCGCCAGCAGCCAAGACATTTCGGGACAGGGGTACACAGATACGCAGTATTTT.

This clone was observed a single time. This chain connects TRBV23-1 to TRBJ1-1, with TRBD1 as a possible D gene (6 bases). TRBV23-1 is reported as an ORF; its role is uncertain. This CDR3 is built from 13 residues. Deletions cut 0 bases from V and 9 bases from J, with 11 bases between. CDR3 coding DNA: TGCGCCAGCAGTCAATCGGTTCGGGACAAAGCTTTCTTT. Protein sequence: CASSQSVRDKAFF.

This sequence joins TRBV30 and TRBJ1-2; a possible D gene is TRBD1 (6 bases). The CDR3 consists of 13 residues. Looked up from germline, CDR1 is GTSNPN and CDR2 is SVGIG (reference sequence). The V end lost 5 bases, the J end lost 3 bases, and 13 bases lay between the germline ends. The CDR3 here is CAWFVQGYYGYTF. Written as DNA, the CDR3 is TGTGCCTGGTTCGTACAGGGCTACTATGGCTACACCTTC.

The chain is built from TRBV9 and TRBJ2-7, with 8 bases fitting TRBD2. Trimming at V came to 1 base and at J to 4 bases, leaving 10 bases not matched to a gene. This CDR3 comprises 16 residues. Germline values: CDR1 SGDLS, CDR2 YYNGEE. CDR3 region: CASSVPKAGAGYEQYF. The CDR3 region has the DNA TGTGCCAGCAGCGTACCTAAAGCGGGGGCGGGGTACGAGCAGTACTTC.

The V and J genes are TRBV29-1 and TRBJ1-1; D may be TRBD1 (6 bases). The CDR3 has 16 residues. V lost 1 base, J lost 5 bases, and 20 bases lay in between. Per the germline V gene, CDR1 is SQVTM and CDR2 is ANQGSEA. The CDR3 here is CSVEGIVWGGPTEAFF. Written as DNA, the CDR3 is TGCAGCGTTGAAGGAATAGTGTGGGGGGGCCCTACTGAAGCTTTCTTT.

CDR3 region: CASSDRSNHLNTEAFF. The DNA for the CDR3 is TGTGCCAGCAGTGACCGGAGCAATCACCTAAACACTGAAGCTTTCTTT. V gene TRBV6-4 combines with J gene TRBJ1-1; D not certain. Germline V CDR1 and CDR2: MRHNA, SNTAGT. The CDR3 contains 16 residues. Trimming removed 2 bases from V and 2 bases from J, with 15 bases in between.

J is TRBJ2-1 and V is TRBV5-6, with D perhaps TRBD1 (5 bases). The V and J ends lost 1 base and 3 bases respectively, with 14 bases between them. This CDR3 is 16 amino acids long. CDR1 is SGHDT and CDR2 is YYEEEE in the germline V gene. The CDR3 DNA reads TGTGCCAGCAGCTTGTTGTCTATGACAGTCTACAATGAGCAGTTCTTC. Translation gives CASSLLSMTVYNEQFF.

J is TRBJ2-5 and V is TRBV5-7; D ambiguous. TRBV5-7 is an ORF for which the function is uncertain. The CDR3 loop spans 12 amino acids. V lost 1 base and J 11 bases, leaving 12 bases between the germline ends. The CDR3 loop reads CASSLTPLGQYF. The CDR3 DNA reads as TGTGCCAGCAGCTTGACCCCCCTAGGACAGTACTTC.

The chain couples TRBV7-9 to TRBJ2-3; 14 nucleotides line up with TRBD2. CDR1 and CDR2 from the germline V gene are SEHNR and FQNEAQ (reference sequence). The length of the CDR3 is 19 residues. V shed 5 bases and J 1 base; nucleotides not matched to a gene: 11. In nucleotides, the CDR3 is TGTGCCAGCAGCCCACCGACTAGCGGGGGGGCTTATCGCACAGATACGCAGTATTTT. This codes for CASSPPTSGGAYRTDTQYF.

The chain employs TRBV7-8 and TRBJ2-2; D ambiguous. V lost 2 bases and J lost 8, with 3 bases in between. The CDR3 is made up of 11 amino acids. Per germline, CDR1 SGHVS and CDR2 FQNEAQ. The CDR3 DNA sequence: TGTGCCAGCAGCTTACAGGGGGAGCTGTTTTTT. Translated, it gives CASSLQGELFF. Full variable domain (missing parts from reference TRBV7-8 and TRBJ2-2): GAGVSQSPRYKVAKRGQDVALRCDPISGHVSLFWYQQALGQGPEFLTYFQNEAQLDKSGLPSDRFFAERPEGSVSTLKIQRTQQEDSAVYLCASSLQGELFFGEGSRLTVL.

The chain links TRBV10-2 to TRBJ1-6; no definite D call. V lost 2 bases and J 5 bases, leaving 4 bases between the germline ends. The length of the CDR3 is 13 residues. In germline, CDR1 is WSHSY, CDR2 SAAADI. The DNA for the CDR3 is TGCGCCAGCAGTGAGCAGAATAATTCACCCCTCCACTTT. This gives the protein CASSEQNNSPLHF.

The genes are TRBV29-1 and TRBJ2-1; possibly TRBD1 for D (6 bases). CDR3 size: 15 residues. CDR1 is SQVTM and CDR2 is ANQGSEA in the germline V gene. V lost 4 bases to trimming and J lost 4 bases, with 17 bases between them. Written as DNA, the CDR3 is TGCAGCGTTGTGAGGGGGAGAGGGGCTTACAATGAGCAGTTCTTC. Amino acids: CSVVRGRGAYNEQFF.

With respect to this clone: The same CDR3 can be traced to other DNA sequences in this sample. The chain is built from TRBV10-2 and TRBJ1-4, with D uncertain. This CDR3 contains 13 residues. V lost 8 bases to trimming and J lost 5 bases, with 12 bases between them. The germline gives CDR1 WSHSY, CDR2 SAAADI. The CDR3 DNA reads TGCGCCAGCCGGCAGGTCCTAAATGAAAAACTGTTTTTT. Translation: CASRQVLNEKLFF.

The chain combines TRBV15 with TRBJ2-2; unclear D gene. The V end was cut by 0 bases, the J end by 6 bases, with 8 bases between. The CDR3 runs 14 residues. Germline CDR1 is LNHNV and CDR2 is YYDKDF (reference sequence). CDR3 amino acids: CATSRDPVAGELFF. DNA for the CDR3: TGTGCCACCAGCAGAGATCCGGTGGCCGGGGAGCTGTTTTTT.

V usage is TRBV6-1 and J usage is TRBJ2-3; tentatively, D is TRBD1 (5 bases). The length of the CDR3 is 15 residues. The germline gives CDR1 MNHNS, CDR2 SASEGT. V was clipped by 8 bases and J by 2 bases, with 17 bases between them. CDR3 DNA sequence: TGTGCCAGCTCCCCCACAGGCACCCTCACAGATACGCAGTATTTT. Encoded protein: CASSPTGTLTDTQYF.

The gene calls are TRBV5-6 and TRBJ1-1; perhaps TRBD1 as D (6 bases). The germline V gene encodes CDR1 SGHDT and CDR2 YYEEEE. V was shortened by 0 bases and J by 2 bases, with 14 bases between the two germline ends. The CDR3 runs 16 residues. The CDR3 sequence is CASSLARGSGNTEAFF. The CDR3 DNA follows: TGTGCCAGCAGCTTGGCCAGGGGTAGTGGTAACACTGAAGCTTTCTTT.

The V call is TRBV7-2, the J call TRBJ2-5; D is possibly TRBD2 (7 bases). Germline values: CDR1 SGHTA, CDR2 FQGNSA. The CDR3 spans 15 residues. V dropped 5 bases and J dropped 4 bases, with 17 bases sitting between them. The CDR3 DNA follows: TGTGCCAGCAGCAGCTGGGGGGCTAGCGGAGAGACCCAGTACTTC. Protein: CASSSWGASGETQYF.

This rearrangement joins TRBV4-1 to TRBJ2-7; perhaps TRBD1 as D (5 bases). Trimming shortened V by 6 bases and J by 6 bases, and 18 bases separated the two germline ends. Germline V gene lookup returns CDR1 MGHRA and CDR2 YSYEKL. The CDR3 covers 14 residues. CDR3 in amino acids: CASSDRKGSAEQYF. As DNA, the CDR3 is TGCGCCAGCAGTGATAGAAAGGGGTCGGCCGAGCAGTACTTC.

As for this clone: This same CDR3 is encoded by further DNA sequences in the sample. CDR3 nucleotides: TGTGCCAGCAGCGTAACGGGGAACACTGAAGCTTTCTTT. This codes for CASSVTGNTEAFF. The chain is built from TRBV9 and TRBJ1-1; D is uncertain. Trimming pared 1 base from V and 1 base from J, leaving 5 bases between. Germline CDR1 reads SGDLS; CDR2 reads YYNGEE. CDR3 length: 13 amino acids.

The CDR3 spells CAWSRQGPEQFF. The CDR3 coding sequence is TGTGCCTGGAGTAGACAGGGGCCTGAGCAGTTCTTC. V gene TRBV30 combines with J gene TRBJ2-1, with 8 bases fitting TRBD1. CDR1 is GTSNPN, CDR2 SVGIG, per germline (reference sequence). V was pared by 2 bases and J by 9 bases, with 3 bases of the junction left unmatched. This CDR3 spans 12 amino acids.

The rearrangement joins TRBV9 to TRBJ2-3, with 9 bases identical to TRBD2. This CDR3 region has 15 residues. Per germline, CDR1 SGDLS and CDR2 YYNGEE. The junction had 3 bases not matched to a gene; V was cut back by 2 bases and J by 2 bases. The CDR3 loop reads CASSVSGGFTDTQYF. In nucleotides, the CDR3 is TGTGCCAGCAGCGTTAGCGGGGGCTTCACAGATACGCAGTATTTT.